Presented here are 13 T cell receptor beta chains from one specimen sequenced in a study of T cells in Graves' hyperthyroidism and ophthalmopathy. Amplification of TCR beta CDR3 regions was performed using RNA transcripts as template. Carried out on the TCR CDR3, a first-round RT-PCR used the HTBI primer set. One entry per CDR3 protein results from TCRdb running MiXCR on the multiplex PCR reads. Of about 400,000 distinct CDR3 sequences listed, 11% to 15% are singletons. The material sequenced was blood. Receptor source: a man aged 50 to 60 with Graves' ophthalmopathy.

This clonotype has ten or more counts. V is TRBV10-1 and J is TRBJ2-1, with a weak D call TRBD2 (5 bases). The CDR3 is 12 amino acids. Per the germline V gene, CDR1 is WNHNN and CDR2 is SYGVQD (reference sequence). Deletions cut 10 bases from V and 9 bases from J, with 16 bases between. The DNA of the CDR3 is TGCGCCACCTCTGAGGGATCCAGTGAGCAGTTCTTC. Its protein is CATSEGSSEQFF.

This clonotype was found many times. V is TRBV9 and J is TRBJ2-7, with 7 positions matching TRBD2. The V segment lost 3 bases and the J segment 4 bases; nucleotides outside the gene matches: 13. The germline CDR1 and CDR2 sequences are SGDLS and YYNGEE. CDR3 length: 16 residues. The DNA of the CDR3 is TGTGCCAGCAGCGACCGTAGCGGGCTCCACCGTTACGAGCAGTACTTC. Encoded protein: CASSDRSGLHRYEQYF. The full variable domain, its missing parts supplied by reference TRBV9 and TRBJ2-7, is DSGVTQTPKHLITATGQRVTLRCSPRSGDLSVYWYQQSLDQGLQFLIQYYNGEERAKGNILERFSAQQFPDLHSELNLSSLELGDSALYFCASSDRSGLHRYEQYFGPGTRLTVT.

The V gene is TRBV18, the J gene TRBJ2-2; the D call may be TRBD1 or TRBD2 (5 bases each). This CDR3 is built from 15 residues. Trimming removed 5 bases from V and 1 base from J, with 11 bases in between. The germline V gene encodes CDR1 KGHSH and CDR2 LQKENI. In DNA form, the CDR3 reads TGTGCCAGCTCATCTGCAGGGAGGAACACCGGGGAGCTGTTTTTT. Its protein product is CASSSAGRNTGELFF.

This clonotype was seen at least ten times. The V gene is TRBV6-2 or TRBV6-3, the J gene TRBJ1-2; TRBD1 is a possible D gene (6 bases). The CDR3 has 14 residues. The V end lost 7 bases, the J end lost 2 bases, and 14 bases lay between the germline ends. The V gene's germline CDR1 is MNHEY and CDR2 SVGEGT. The DNA of the CDR3 is TGTGCCAGCACCGTGGACAGTACCAACTATGGCTACACCTTC. Encoded protein: CASTVDSTNYGYTF.

J is TRBJ2-5 and V is TRBV28; 8 nucleotides line up with TRBD1. This CDR3 is 14 amino acids long. J was trimmed by 4 bases and V by 5 bases; bases with no gene match: 6. CDR1 and CDR2 from the germline V gene are MDHEN and SYDVKM. CDR3 sequence (DNA): TGTGCCAGCAGTCCCGTCGACAGGGGAGAGACCCAGTACTTC. Translation: CASSPVDRGETQYF.

This clonotype was found a few times. V and J are TRBV12-3 or TRBV12-4 and TRBJ1-5; no clear D gene. V was cut by 3 bases and J by 4 bases, with 7 bases left in between. CDR3 size: 13 residues. CDR3 DNA sequence: TGTGCCAGCAGTTTTGGAGTGAATCAGCCCCAGCATTTT. The encoded protein is CASSFGVNQPQHF.

This chain connects TRBV9 to TRBJ2-1; unclear D gene. Germline V gene data show CDR1 as SGDLS and CDR2 as YYNGEE. Trimming removed 3 bases from V and 6 bases from J, with 19 bases in between. CDR3 size: 16 residues. The CDR3 bases are TGTGCCAGCAGCGACTCCGGGTCAGCAAATCGCAATGAGCAGTTCTTC. Translating it yields CASSDSGSANRNEQFF.

The chain links TRBV10-3 to TRBJ2-3, with D uncertain. The CDR3 loop spans 12 amino acids. V was clipped by 2 bases and J by 4 bases, with 4 bases between them. Per germline, CDR1 ENHRY and CDR2 SYGVKD. The CDR3 DNA reads TGTGCCATCAGTGAGGTGGCAGATACGCAGTATTTT. It encodes CAISEVADTQYF.

This clonotype was observed many times. The chain links TRBV2 to TRBJ2-7; D could derive from TRBD1 or TRBD2 (5 bases each). Trimming took 6 bases from V and 9 from J, leaving 12 bases between them. The germline gives CDR1 SNHLY, CDR2 FYNNEI. CDR3 size: 11 residues. The CDR3 sequence is CASRDNGGQYF. The CDR3 coding sequence is TGTGCCAGCAGGGACAACGGAGGGCAGTACTTC.

This clonotype appeared a single time. This sequence joins TRBV5-4 and TRBJ2-4, with D possibly being TRBD2 (5 bases). The CDR3 is made up of 12 amino acids. Trimming removed 2 bases at V and 8 bases at J, with 8 bases between. The germline gives CDR1 SGHNT, CDR2 YYREEE (reference sequence). The CDR3 sequence is CASSLEGYIQYF. In DNA form, the CDR3 reads TGTGCCAGCAGCTTAGAGGGATACATTCAGTACTTC.

The table lists this clonotype with many counts. The CDR3 protein is CASSQEQGAFTNTEAFF. For the CDR3, the DNA is TGCGCCAGCAGCCAAGAACAAGGGGCATTTACGAACACTGAAGCTTTCTTT. This chain uses TRBV4-1 with TRBJ1-1; possibly TRBD1 for D (5 bases). V was pared by 0 bases and J by 1 base, with 15 bases between. The CDR3 covers 17 residues. CDR1 MGHRA and CDR2 YSYEKL come from the germline V gene.

This clonotype was recorded many times. V is TRBV2 and J is TRBJ2-1, with D maybe TRBD2 (6 bases). Trimming left V 1 base short and J 9 bases short, with 16 bases between. This CDR3 has 15 residues. Germline V CDR1 and CDR2: SNHLY, FYNNEI. The CDR3 loop reads CASSEVASRRGEQFF. In nucleotides, the CDR3 is TGTGCCAGCAGTGAAGTGGCTAGCCGGCGGGGTGAGCAGTTCTTC.

This clonotype was counted ten times or more. The chain couples TRBV18 to TRBJ2-1; 12 nucleotides line up with TRBD2. This CDR3 has 17 amino acids. V dropped 0 bases and J dropped 6; count of bases not matched to a gene: 6. Germline V CDR1 and CDR2: KGHSH, LQKENI. The CDR3 spells CASSPPTSGSIINEQFF. CDR3 DNA sequence: TGTGCCAGCTCACCACCGACTAGCGGGAGCATTATCAATGAGCAGTTCTTC.